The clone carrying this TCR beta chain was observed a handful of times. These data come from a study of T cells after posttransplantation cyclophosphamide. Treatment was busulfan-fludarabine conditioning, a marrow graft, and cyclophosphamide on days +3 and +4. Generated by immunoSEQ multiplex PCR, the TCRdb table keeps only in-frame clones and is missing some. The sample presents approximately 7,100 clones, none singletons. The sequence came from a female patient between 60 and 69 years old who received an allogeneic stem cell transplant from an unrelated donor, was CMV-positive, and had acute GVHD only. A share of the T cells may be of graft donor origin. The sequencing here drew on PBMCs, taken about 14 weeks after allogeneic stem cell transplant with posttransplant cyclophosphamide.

As DNA, the CDR3 is TGTGCCAGCAGCTCCCAAGGTTGGGGGGAGATCCAAGAGACCCAGTACTTC. Its translation: CASSSQGWGEIQETQYF. The rearrangement links TRBV7-8 to TRBJ2-5, with D possibly matching TRBD2 (6 bases). Germline CDR1 and CDR2: SGHVS and FQNEAQ. CDR3 size: 17 residues. V lost 4 bases and J 1 base, leaving 19 bases between the germline ends.